This T cell receptor beta chain was identified in a study of neurological immune-mediated disorders. Study-wide results and limits: Across subjects, expanded clones had no CDR3 amino acid sequences in common, pointing to private repertoires in all groups.

Every sequencing run generated in excess of 180 million TCR-beta sequences. These sequences covered 15-18 subjects. In TCRdb, the 5' RACE reads were re-called with MiXCR into one record per CDR3 protein. The sample contains roughly 32,000 distinct CDR3 sequences, about 6% of which appear only once. This clonotype occurred many times. Its target is unknown. This CDR3 has 18 amino acids. CDR1 is PRHDT and CDR2 is FYEKMQ in the germline V gene (reference sequence). V was pared by 4 bases and J by 3 bases, with 14 bases of the junction left unmatched. The clonotype originates from a woman aged 50 to 60 in good health. Sequences were obtained from CD4+ T cells from blood. This rearrangement joins TRBV13 to TRBJ2-3; 9 bases fit TRBD2. The CDR3 spells CASSSRDLAGVGTDTQYF. CDR3 DNA sequence: TGTGCCAGCAGCTCCCGGGACTTAGCGGGAGTGGGAACAGATACGCAGTATTTT. Supplemented by reference TRBV13 and TRBJ2-3, the full variable domain reads AAGVIQSPRHLIKEKRETATLKCYPIPRHDTVYWYQQGPGQDPQFLISFYEKMQSDKGSIPDRFSAQQFSDYHSELNMSSLELGDSALYFCASSSRDLAGVGTDTQYFGPGTRLTVL.